The 18 T cell receptor beta chains below come from one sample, sequenced in a study of blood T cell repertoires in COVID-19 (TCRdb year 2020). Receptor libraries were prepared by the immunoSEQ multiplex PCR assay. In its TCRdb copy, this immuneACCESS table keeps in-frame sequences only and misses some clones. Where compared with another copy, unresolved V genes explain less than half of these, and the others have no known cause. The table for this sample lists roughly 220,000 clones; 75% to 90% of them were counted only once. The ten largest clones capture more than 3% of the sample. The material sequenced was PBMCs or T cells enriched from blood (not recorded which). These receptors came from a woman aged 18-29 years in a cohort exposed to, infected with or recovered from COVID-19 (not recorded which).

The chain employs TRBV19 and TRBJ2-1; 11 bases align to TRBD2. The CDR3 covers 14 residues. Germline V gene sequence: CDR1 LNHDA, CDR2 SQIVND (reference sequence). The J segment lost 7 bases and the V segment lost 7 bases, leaving 6 bases of the junction unmatched. The CDR3 spells CASTLAGGRNEQFF. DNA of the CDR3: TGTGCCAGTACTCTAGCGGGGGGTAGGAATGAGCAGTTCTTC. The full variable domain, its missing parts supplied by reference TRBV19 and TRBJ2-1, is DGGITQSPKYLFRKEGQNVTLSCEQNLNHDAMYWYRQDPGQGLRLIYYSQIVNDFQKGDIAEGYSVSREKKESFPLTVTSAQKNPTAFYLCASTLAGGRNEQFFGPGTRLTVL.

This chain uses TRBV6-5 with TRBJ2-3; 9 positions match TRBD1. J was trimmed by 0 bases and V by 4 bases; bases with no gene match: 5. The CDR3 totals 16 residues. Looked up from germline, CDR1 is MNHEY and CDR2 is SVGAGI. CDR3 bases: TGTGCCAGCAGTTTAGGGACAGGGCCTAGCACAGATACGCAGTATTTT. Its protein is CASSLGTGPSTDTQYF.

The J gene is TRBJ2-1, the V gene TRBV9; 7 bases line up with TRBD2. Germline lookup yields CDR1 SGDLS and CDR2 YYNGEE. The J segment lost 5 bases and the V segment lost 3 bases, leaving 5 bases of the junction unmatched. The CDR3 is 14 residues long. DNA for the CDR3: TGTGCCAGCAGCGACGGGACTATGCACAATGAGCAGTTCTTC. Translated, it gives CASSDGTMHNEQFF.

This clone was seen only a few times. The chain has TRBV11-2 and TRBJ2-3, with TRBD1 matching 9 bases. The CDR3 spans 16 residues. The V and J ends lost 5 bases and 3 bases, in that order; junction bases with no gene match: 9. Germline values: CDR1 SGHAT, CDR2 FQNNGV. The CDR3 nucleotides read TGTGCCAGCAGCCCATGGACAGGGGCGAGGACAGATACGCAGTATTTT. Encoded protein: CASSPWTGARTDTQYF.

This clone has a single count. The chain has TRBV11-2 and TRBJ1-6; tentatively, D is TRBD1 (6 bases). Germline-derived CDR1 and CDR2 are SGHAT and FQNNGV. Trimming shortened V by 1 base and J by 9 bases, and 10 bases separated the two germline ends. This CDR3 comprises 14 residues. The CDR3 spells CASSLAGQGSPLHF. In DNA, the CDR3 is TGTGCCAGCAGCTTAGCGGGACAAGGTTCACCCCTCCACTTT.

The rearrangement joins TRBV19 to TRBJ1-2; TRBD1 might be the D (6 bases). This CDR3 is built from 13 residues. CDR1 is LNHDA and CDR2 is SQIVND in the germline V gene (reference sequence). The V and J ends lost 7 bases and 4 bases respectively, with 13 bases between them. CDR3 coding DNA: TGTGCCAGTACCGCGGACAGTTTCTATGGCTACACCTTC. This codes for CASTADSFYGYTF.

This clone was counted a single time. The chain joins TRBV29-1 to TRBJ1-2, with D possibly TRBD1 on 6 matching bases. CDR1 is SQVTM and CDR2 is ANQGSEA in the germline V gene. The CDR3 totals 14 residues. V was clipped by 6 bases and J by 2 bases, with 16 bases between them. The CDR3 protein is CSVWGGGPNYGYTF. The CDR3 DNA reads TGCAGCGTCTGGGGTGGGGGCCCCAACTATGGCTACACCTTC.

The genes are TRBV19 and TRBJ2-5; D not certain. The CDR3 is 8 residues long. Germline lookup yields CDR1 LNHDA and CDR2 SQIVND (reference sequence). The germline V and J ends were trimmed by 5 bases and 14 bases, with 6 bases remaining between them. Written as DNA, the CDR3 is TGTGCCAGTAGTCCCCCTTACTTC. Encoded protein: CASSPPYF.

This sequence joins TRBV7-3 and TRBJ2-1; D is possibly TRBD2 (6 bases). Germline assignment: CDR1 SGHTA and CDR2 FQGTGA. Between the trimmed V and J ends, which lost 5 bases and 10 bases, there was a span of 21 bases. CDR3 size: 15 residues. The CDR3 loop reads CASSPEGSGYGEQFF. The CDR3 DNA sequence: TGTGCCAGCAGCCCCGAGGGTAGCGGTTACGGAGAGCAGTTCTTC.

DNA of the CDR3: TGTGCCAGCAGCTTGGAACTAATTAATGAGCAGTTCTTC. Protein product: CASSLELINEQFF. V and J are TRBV5-6 and TRBJ2-1; no reliable D call. The germline V and J ends were trimmed by 0 bases and 7 bases, with 8 bases remaining between them. Germline loops: CDR1 SGHDT, CDR2 YYEEEE. The CDR3 length is 13 residues.

This chain uses TRBV6-5 with TRBJ1-4; TRBD1 agrees at 7 bases. Germline-derived CDR1 and CDR2 are MNHEY and SVGAGI. The CDR3 spans 14 residues. The trim removed 5 bases at V and 7 bases at J, leaving 7 bases unmatched. The CDR3 spells CASSLTGYGEKLFF. CDR3 sequence (DNA): TGTGCCAGCAGTCTGACAGGGTATGGTGAAAAACTGTTTTTT.

V and J are TRBV3-1 (or the pseudogene TRBV3-2) and TRBJ2-6, with 9 bases lining up with TRBD1. The CDR3 spans 18 residues. Germline V gene sequence: CDR1 LGHDT, CDR2 YNNKEL (reference sequence). The junction had 6 bases not matched to a gene; V was cut back by 3 bases and J by 0 bases. As DNA, the CDR3 is TGTGCCAGCAGCCAGGGGGACAGGGCCTACTCTGGGGCCAACGTCCTGACTTTC. Translating it yields CASSQGDRAYSGANVLTF.

The chain links TRBV27 to TRBJ1-5; D not resolved. Per germline, CDR1 MNHEY and CDR2 SMNVEV (reference sequence). Trimming took 2 bases from V and 4 from J, leaving 6 bases between them. The CDR3 sequence is 13 residues long. The chain's CDR3 is CASSLGPNQPQHF. In DNA, the CDR3 is TGTGCCAGCAGTTTAGGCCCGAATCAGCCCCAGCATTTT.

The CDR3: CASSFLPSGRSSSYEQYF. The CDR3 DNA is TGCGCCAGCAGCTTCCTCCCTAGCGGGAGGTCTAGCTCCTACGAGCAGTACTTC. The gene calls are TRBV5-1 and TRBJ2-7, with 11 bases identical to TRBD2. V was pared by 2 bases and J by 0 bases, with 10 bases of the junction left unmatched. The CDR3 contains 18 residues. Per germline, CDR1 SGHRS and CDR2 YFSETQ.

The V and J genes are TRBV19 and TRBJ2-3; TRBD2 agrees at 11 bases. CDR1 is LNHDA and CDR2 is SQIVND in the germline V gene (reference sequence). The CDR3 has 16 residues. J gave up 3 bases and V 1 base, and 3 bases lay outside the gene matches. This chain's CDR3 is CASSIGLAGRTDTQYF. CDR3 in DNA: TGTGCCAGTAGTATAGGACTAGCGGGAAGGACAGATACGCAGTATTTT.

The chain recombines TRBV5-1 with TRBJ1-4; TRBD1 matches 9 bases. Losses at the gene ends were 0 bases for V and 8 bases for J; bases not matched to a gene: 2. Germline CDR1 is SGHRS and CDR2 is YFSETQ. The CDR3 runs to 14 residues. The DNA of the CDR3 is TGCGCCAGCAGCTTGGCTGGGACAGGGGAAAAACTGTTTTTT. This encodes CASSLAGTGEKLFF.

The chain links TRBV19 to TRBJ1-1, with 8 bases aligning to TRBD1. V shed 3 bases and J 5 bases; nucleotides not matched to a gene: 11. The CDR3 extends over 16 amino acids. Germline CDR1 and CDR2: LNHDA and SQIVND (reference sequence). CDR3 sequence reads: CASSIRQGLVRTEAFF. The CDR3, as DNA: TGTGCCAGTAGTATTAGACAGGGGCTAGTCAGAACTGAAGCTTTCTTT.

The V and J genes are TRBV4-1 and TRBJ2-7; D is perhaps TRBD2 (6 bases). The CDR3 extends over 15 amino acids. Looked up from germline, CDR1 is MGHRA and CDR2 is YSYEKL. Between the trimmed V and J ends, which lost 4 bases and 4 bases, there was a span of 17 bases. CDR3 amino acids: CASSRGRGLGYEQYF. CDR3 in DNA: TGCGCCAGCAGCCGAGGAAGGGGACTTGGGTACGAGCAGTACTTC.